This T cell receptor beta chain was captured by sequencing in a study of blood T cell repertoires in COVID-19. Study background: T cells, B-cell-depleted T cells, or PBMCs supplied cDNA or gDNA.

Generated by immunoSEQ multiplex PCR, the TCRdb table keeps only in-frame clones and is missing some. The profile shows about 70,000 clones, 90% to 95% of them singletons. Germline V lookup: CDR1 SGHAT, CDR2 FQNNGV. There are 16 residues in the CDR3. Trimming removed 0 bases at V and 8 bases at J, with 14 bases between. The sequence was collected from a human donor in a cohort sampled during active COVID-19. The gene calls are TRBV11-2 and TRBJ1-6; weak D call: TRBD1 (6 bases). The specimen sequenced was peripheral blood. For the CDR3, the DNA is TGTGCCAGCAGCTTAGATAGGTTAGGGGGATATTCACCCCTCCACTTT. This encodes CASSLDRLGGYSPLHF. The variable domain in full, completed from reference TRBV11-2 and TRBJ1-6, reads EAGVAQSPRYKIIEKRQSVAFWCNPISGHATLYWYQQILGQGPKLLIQFQNNGVVDDSQLPKDRFSAERLKGVDSTLKIQPAKLEDSAVYLCASSLDRLGGYSPLHFGNGTRLTVT.